A selection of T cell receptor beta chains follows, all from one sample in a study of blood T cell repertoires in COVID-19. Sequencing used immunoSEQ multiplex PCR; TCRdb keeps in-frame clones, though not all of them. The data show 130,000 or so clones, more than 75% seen once. The sequenced sample consisted of peripheral blood. These receptors were taken from a woman in her seventies with COVID-19, enrolled during active disease. Each CDR3 is given with its conserved first and last residue. D genes are given only for firm matches. Part of the rows lack a size; the others show once, few, many or a class for expanded clones.

TGCGCCAGCAGTCAAGGGGAGTGTAAACGCTACGAGCAGTACTTC | CASSQGECKRYEQYF | TRBJ2-7 | NA | NA | TRBV23-1 | 15
TGTGCCAGCAGTTCCCCCGCGTGGCAGGGCGGCTCTGGGGCCAACGTCCTGACTTTC | CASSSPAWQGGSGANVLTF | TRBJ2-6 | NA | NA | TRBV28 | 19
TGTGCCAGCAGTAACGCCCCGGGGGCTTTCTTT | CASSNAPGAFF | TRBJ1-1 | NA | NA | TRBV6-5 | 11
TGTGCCAGCAGCCGGGACAGGGGAACATCCTACGAGCAGTACTTC | CASSRDRGTSYEQYF | TRBJ2-7 | TRBD1 | NA | TRBV5-4 | 15
TGTGCCAGTAGTAAACCCTCGACAGGGCAAAGGATGCCCCTCCACTTT | CASSKPSTGQRMPLHF | TRBJ1-6 | TRBD1 | NA | TRBV19 | 16
TGCGCCAGCAGCCTCAGCTCCTATAATTCACCCCTCCACTTT | CASSLSSYNSPLHF | TRBJ1-6 | NA | NA | TRBV4-3 | 14
TGTGCCAGCAGCTTGGGGACAGGGGGCATTTATGGCTACACCTTC | CASSLGTGGIYGYTF | TRBJ1-2 | TRBD1 | NA | TRBV7-9 | 15
TGTGCCAGCAGCCCGCCGCGGACAGGCCTCACAGATACGCAGTATTTT | CASSPPRTGLTDTQYF | TRBJ2-3 | TRBD1 | NA | TRBV7-9 | 16
TGTGCCAGCAGCTTTCTACAGGGGGGTCAGCCCCAGCATTTT | CASSFLQGGQPQHF | TRBJ1-5 | TRBD1 | few | TRBV7-2 | 14
TGTGCCAGCAGCCACTCTACAGGGAAGGCCTTAAATGGCTACACCTTC | CASSHSTGKALNGYTF | TRBJ1-2 | NA | NA | TRBV3-1/TRBV3-2 | 16
TGTGCCAGCAGCCGGTTGAACACTGAAGCTTTCTTT | CASSRLNTEAFF | TRBJ1-1 | NA | NA | TRBV7-9 | 12
TGTGCCAGCAGCCCAGTGACACGGCGGGGCTACGAGCAGTACTTC | CASSPVTRRGYEQYF | TRBJ2-7 | NA | NA | TRBV6-5 | 15
TGTGCCAGCAGTTTGAGCGATCTCGTTATGAACACTGAAGCTTTCTTT | CASSLSDLVMNTEAFF | TRBJ1-1 | NA | NA | TRBV6-2/TRBV6-3 | 16
TGTGCCAGCAGCGGAAGGGGCTCGGGAGATACGCAGTATTTT | CASSGRGSGDTQYF | TRBJ2-3 | NA | NA | TRBV4-2 | 14
TGTGCCAGTAGTATAGAGGGGGCAGGGACCGGGGAGCTGTTTTTT | CASSIEGAGTGELFF | TRBJ2-2 | NA | NA | TRBV19 | 15
TGTGCCAGTAGTATAGGGGGCCCAGGGACAGGGGAAAACATTCAGTACTTC | CASSIGGPGTGENIQYF | TRBJ2-4 | TRBD1 | NA | TRBV19 | 17
TGTGCCAGCACAGACACGAACACTGAAGCTTTCTTT | CASTDTNTEAFF | TRBJ1-1 | NA | NA | TRBV28 | 12
TGTGCCAGCAGCGTAGAGGGACAGGGGAAGGACGAGCAGTACTTC | CASSVEGQGKDEQYF | TRBJ2-7 | TRBD1 | NA | TRBV9 | 15
TGTGCCAGCAGCTTCGAGCGAGAGACCCAGTACTTC | CASSFERETQYF | TRBJ2-5 | NA | NA | TRBV7-2 | 12
TGTGCCAGCAGTGCTACGGGAAACACCATATATTTT | CASSATGNTIYF | TRBJ1-3 | NA | few | TRBV2 | 12
TGTGCCAGCAGCCCCGACGGACAGATCTCTGGAAACACCATATATTTT | CASSPDGQISGNTIYF | TRBJ1-3 | NA | NA | TRBV27 | 16
TGTGCCTGGAGTGACCCCCCTCGGAACTATGGCTACACCTTC | CAWSDPPRNYGYTF | TRBJ1-2 | NA | NA | TRBV30 | 14
TGTGCCACAGGGACAGAACCTTCCGACACCCTTGGCTACACCTTC | CATGTEPSDTLGYTF | TRBJ1-2 | TRBD1 | NA | TRBV7-8 | 15
TGCAGTGCTTCCTTGGATACGCAGTATTTT | CSASLDTQYF | TRBJ2-3 | NA | NA | TRBV20-1 | 10
TGTGCCAGCGCATTGGGGAGGGGTAATTCACCCCTCCACTTT | CASALGRGNSPLHF | TRBJ1-6 | NA | NA | TRBV28 | 14
TGTGCCAGCAGTTACTCCCGGAACACTGAAGCTTTCTTT | CASSYSRNTEAFF | TRBJ1-1 | NA | NA | TRBV6-5 | 13
TGTGCCAGCAGCCACAGAGAACTAGGGCGCTACGAGCAGTACTTC | CASSHRELGRYEQYF | TRBJ2-7 | NA | NA | TRBV6-5 | 15
TGTGCCAGCAGCTTAGACGGAGGGACTGAAGCTTTCTTT | CASSLDGGTEAFF | TRBJ1-1 | NA | NA | TRBV7-9 | 13
TGTGCCAGCAGGGGTGGGACAGGGGCTAGTGAAAAACTGTTTTTT | CASRGGTGASEKLFF | TRBJ1-4 | TRBD1 | NA | TRBV6-6 | 15
TGTGCCAGCAGCGCCCGCGCCGGGTTTATGGGGAACACTGAAGCTTTCTTT | CASSARAGFMGNTEAFF | TRBJ1-1 | NA | NA | TRBV14 | 17
TGTGCCAGCAGCGCCGGTACAGGGGGCCGGGAGACCCAGTACTTC | CASSAGTGGRETQYF | TRBJ2-5 | TRBD1 | NA | TRBV5-5 | 15
TGTGCCAGCAGCTCGCTACAGGGTGAAGCTTTCTTT | CASSSLQGEAFF | TRBJ1-1 | NA | NA | TRBV11-3 | 12
TGTGCCAGCAGTTCAGCGGGGGAAAGCACAGATACGCAGTATTTT | CASSSAGESTDTQYF | TRBJ2-3 | TRBD2 | NA | TRBV27 | 15
TGTGCCAGCAGCGAGGGGCCACACACAGATACGCAGTATTTT | CASSEGPHTDTQYF | TRBJ2-3 | NA | NA | TRBV9 | 14
TGTGCCTGGAGTGTGTGGGGGGTCGGAAACACCATATATTTT | CAWSVWGVGNTIYF | TRBJ1-3 | NA | NA | TRBV30 | 14